The clone carrying this T cell receptor beta chain has a count of ten or more. This sample was taken from a study of T-cell reconstitution after alpha-beta-depleted transplantation in children. V gave up 0 bases and J gave up 5 bases; unmatched junction bases: 7. Germline lookup yields CDR1 SGHRS and CDR2 YFSETQ. The CDR3 covers 15 residues. The library targeted TCRbeta and was prepared with unique molecular identifiers. In TCRdb, the PCR reads were re-called with MiXCR into one record per CDR3 protein. The sample holds 75,000 to 100,000 distinct CDR3 sequences; 7% to 10% are singletons and the top ten take 5.5% to 7%.

The specimen comprised PBMCs from the stem cell graft donor, sampled from the stem cell graft. The chain has TRBV5-1 and TRBJ2-7, with TRBD1 identical over 8 bases. The clonotype originates from a human donor who donated a stem cell graft to a child with congenital amegakaryocytic thrombocytopenia. For the CDR3, the DNA is TGCGCCAGCAGCTTGGGGACAGGGCGGTATGACGAGCAGTACTTC. Its protein is CASSLGTGRYDEQYF.